One and the same sample provided the 18 T cell receptor beta chains below, sequenced in a study of T-cell memory formation after mild COVID-19. From the 5' RACE reads, TCRdb called clonotypes with MiXCR, one entry per CDR3 protein. The sample holds 300,000 to 400,000 distinct CDR3 sequences, around 15% seen once. Material for sequencing was PBMCs or a T cell subset sorted from them (not recorded which). The receptor source for this set is a man between 18 and 29 years old who had mild COVID-19 (a few samples of this study predate the infection). Cell type and time point are not known.

The table lists this clonotype with many counts. The chain is built from TRBV4-2 and TRBJ2-7; no clear D. The V gene's germline CDR1 is LGHNA and CDR2 YNFKEQ. The V end lost 1 base, the J end lost 5 bases, and 15 bases lay between the germline ends. This CDR3 contains 15 residues. The CDR3 bases are TGTGCCAGCAGCCAAGCTGCTTCGAGGTCTCACGAGCAGTACTTC. It encodes CASSQAASRSHEQYF.

The chain employs TRBV4-3 and TRBJ1-1, with unresolved D. Looked up from germline, CDR1 is LGHNA and CDR2 is YSLEER. V lost 0 bases to trimming and J lost 3 bases, with 11 bases between them. This CDR3 is 15 amino acids long. Here the CDR3 reads CASSQEPGEDTEAFF. The DNA of the CDR3 is TGCGCCAGCAGCCAAGAGCCGGGAGAGGACACTGAAGCTTTCTTT.

In its sample, this clonotype was seen a few times. The rearrangement links TRBV7-8 to TRBJ2-3; 7 nucleotides line up with TRBD1. The CDR3 contains 16 residues. Trimming cost V 1 base and J 1 base; bases outside gene matches: 5. CDR1 is SGHVS and CDR2 is FQNEAQ in the germline V gene. The CDR3 DNA follows: TGTGCCAGCAGCTTAGACCGGCAGGGGGGCACAGATACGCAGTATTTT. Translating gives CASSLDRQGGTDTQYF.

The genes are TRBV12-3 or TRBV12-4 and TRBJ2-1; 11 bases map to TRBD2. The CDR3 has 14 residues. V gave up 5 bases and J gave up 10 bases; unmatched junction bases: 7. CDR3 sequence: CASSPPTSGDEQFF. In DNA, the CDR3 is TGTGCCAGCAGTCCACCGACTAGCGGGGACGAGCAGTTCTTC.

This clonotype was counted a few times. The CDR3 bases are TGTGCCAGCAGCCAAGAGGCAGGGTTTGACAATGAGCAGTTCTTC. Translating it yields CASSQEAGFDNEQFF. The genes are TRBV4-2 and TRBJ2-1; TRBD1 might be the D (5 bases). This CDR3 has 15 residues. From germline, CDR1 is LGHNA and CDR2 YNFKEQ. V was cut by 0 bases and J by 5 bases, with 11 bases left in between.

This clonotype was seen only a few times. The chain recombines TRBV29-1 with TRBJ1-5; D is unresolved. V lost 5 bases and J lost 7, with 15 bases in between. The CDR3 contains 13 residues. The germline gives CDR1 SQVTM, CDR2 ANQGSEA. CDR3 sequence: CSVHSGSGQPQHF. CDR3 in DNA: TGCAGCGTTCACTCAGGTTCGGGGCAGCCCCAGCATTTT.

As concerns this clonotype: A much larger clone differs from this one at a single base, so this may be a read error. The chain joins TRBV7-9 to TRBJ1-1, with D unclear. Trimming stripped 5 bases from V and 0 bases from J, with 7 bases between. The CDR3 length is 13 residues. Germline-derived CDR1 and CDR2 are SEHNR and FQNEAQ (reference sequence). The CDR3 protein is CASSQYMNTEAFF. DNA of the CDR3: TGTGCCAGCAGCCAGTACATGAACACTGAAGCTTTCTTT.

There are a few counts of this clonotype. J is TRBJ1-4 and V is TRBV5-1, with D possibly being TRBD1 (5 bases). From germline, CDR1 is SGHRS and CDR2 YFSETQ. Trimming cost V 4 bases and J 0 bases, with 19 bases left between them. The CDR3 length is 18 residues. CDR3 region: CASSLNPGGVATNEKLFF. Written as DNA, the CDR3 is TGCGCCAGCAGCCTCAACCCGGGGGGGGTTGCAACTAATGAAAAACTGTTTTTT.

V and J are TRBV5-1 and TRBJ2-5; 7 nucleotides align to TRBD2. Trimming removed 2 bases from V and 5 bases from J; junction bases left unmatched: 6. Per the germline V gene, CDR1 is SGHRS and CDR2 is YFSETQ. This CDR3 has 14 amino acids. DNA of the CDR3: TGCGCCAGCAGCTTCGGGACTAATGTCGAGACCCAGTACTTC. Amino acids: CASSFGTNVETQYF.

This clonotype was seen a handful of times. This chain links TRBV6-1 with TRBJ1-6; D not resolved. The CDR3 consists of 16 residues. Germline V gene sequence: CDR1 MNHNS, CDR2 SASEGT. With 0 bases removed from V and 4 bases from J, the gap between germline ends came to 10 bases. CDR3 sequence reads: CASSEAIAGYNSPLHF. DNA of the CDR3: TGTGCCAGCAGTGAAGCGATCGCGGGTTATAATTCACCCCTCCACTTT.

This chain joins TRBV12-3 or TRBV12-4 and TRBJ2-5; TRBD2 matches 7 bases. J was trimmed by 2 bases and V by 5 bases; bases with no gene match: 5. The CDR3 contains 14 residues. The CDR3 bases are TGTGCCAGCAGTCGGGCGGGGGTACAAGAGACCCAGTACTTC. This codes for CASSRAGVQETQYF.

The rearrangement joins TRBV9 to TRBJ2-1, with D perhaps being TRBD1 or TRBD2 (5 bases each). Trimming removed 3 bases at V and 6 bases at J, with 16 bases between. This CDR3 region has 15 residues. Germline lookup yields CDR1 SGDLS and CDR2 YYNGEE. The CDR3 DNA sequence: TGTGCCAGCAGCGCTAATCCCGGGACCTTCAATGAGCAGTTCTTC. This gives the protein CASSANPGTFNEQFF.

This clonotype was observed a few times. This chain connects TRBV15 to TRBJ1-5, with D possibly being TRBD1 (6 bases). The germline V and J ends were trimmed by 3 bases and 3 bases, with 12 bases remaining between them. The CDR3 is 15 amino acids. Germline CDR1 reads LNHNV; CDR2 reads YYDKDF (reference sequence). The CDR3 DNA follows: TGTGCCACCAGCAGGGGGGGCGCTTCCAATCAGCCCCAGCATTTT. Translated, it gives CATSRGGASNQPQHF.

There are many counts of this clonotype. The J gene is TRBJ2-1, the V gene TRBV7-2; maybe TRBD1 (5 bases). Germline values: CDR1 SGHTA, CDR2 FQGNSA. The CDR3 sequence is 15 residues long. Between the trimmed V and J ends, which lost 5 bases and 0 bases, there was a span of 11 bases. The CDR3 region is CASSADSNSYNEQFF. DNA of the CDR3: TGTGCCAGCAGCGCAGACAGCAACTCCTACAATGAGCAGTTCTTC.

V gene TRBV27 combines with J gene TRBJ1-4; D uncertain. CDR1 and CDR2 (germline): MNHEY, SMNVEV (reference sequence). This CDR3 comprises 14 residues. Trimming left V 6 bases short and J 5 bases short, with 13 bases between. In nucleotides, the CDR3 is TGTGCCAGCAGAGGCGGGAACCCAAATGAAAAACTGTTTTTT. The encoded protein is CASRGGNPNEKLFF. The full variable domain, with the rest looked up from reference TRBV27 and TRBJ1-4, is EAQVTQNPRYLITVTGKKLTVTCSQNMNHEYMSWYRQDPGLGLRQIYYSMNVEVTDKGDVPEGYKVSRKEKRNFPLILESPSPNQTSLYFCASRGGNPNEKLFFGSGTQLSVL.

Only a few counts were recorded for this clonotype. The CDR3 spells CASSFLGASTDTQYF. The CDR3 nucleotides are TGTGCCAGCAGCTTTCTAGGGGCAAGCACAGATACGCAGTATTTT. This chain links TRBV11-2 with TRBJ2-3; D may be TRBD1 (5 bases). The V and J ends lost 3 bases and 0 bases respectively, with 10 bases between them. CDR1 is SGHAT and CDR2 is FQNNGV in the germline V gene. The CDR3 is 15 amino acids.

In the case of this clonotype: This may arise from a read error, as a much more abundant clone is one base away. The rearrangement uses TRBV4-3 and TRBJ2-7; D is uncertain. Germline V gives CDR1 LGHNA, CDR2 YSLEER. The V end was cut by 0 bases, the J end by 3 bases, with 12 bases between. CDR3 length equals 15 residues. The CDR3 DNA reads TGCGCCAGCAGCCAAGATCGTGGCAACTACTACGAGCAGTACTTC. Translation gives CASSQDRGNYYEQYF.

This clonotype was counted between two and nine times. The genes are TRBV9 and TRBJ2-1; TRBD2 agrees at 11 bases. The CDR3 is made up of 14 amino acids. The V and J ends lost 4 bases and 8 bases, in that order; junction bases with no gene match: 5. From germline, CDR1 is SGDLS and CDR2 YYNGEE. CDR3 residues: CASSFETSGDEQFF. The CDR3 bases are TGTGCCAGCAGCTTCGAGACTAGCGGGGATGAGCAGTTCTTC.